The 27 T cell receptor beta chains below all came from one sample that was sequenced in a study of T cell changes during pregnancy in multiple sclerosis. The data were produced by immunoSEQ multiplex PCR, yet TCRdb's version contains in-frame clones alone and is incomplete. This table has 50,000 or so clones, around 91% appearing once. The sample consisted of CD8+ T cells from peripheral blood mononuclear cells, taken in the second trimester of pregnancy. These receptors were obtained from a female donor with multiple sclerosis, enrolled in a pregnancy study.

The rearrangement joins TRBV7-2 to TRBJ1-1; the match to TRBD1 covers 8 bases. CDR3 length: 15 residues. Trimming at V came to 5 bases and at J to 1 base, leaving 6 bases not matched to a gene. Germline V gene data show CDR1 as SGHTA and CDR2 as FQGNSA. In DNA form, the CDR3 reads TGTGCCAGCAGCCCAATACAGGGGGAGAACACTGAAGCTTTCTTT. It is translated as CASSPIQGENTEAFF.

CDR3 loop: CAVPRTSGGYNEQFF. In DNA, the CDR3 is TGTGCAGTTCCACGGACTAGCGGGGGCTACAATGAGCAGTTCTTC. This chain uses TRBV2 with TRBJ2-1; 13 bases are shared with TRBD2. The CDR3 spans 15 residues. Germline CDR1 reads SNHLY; CDR2 reads FYNNEI.

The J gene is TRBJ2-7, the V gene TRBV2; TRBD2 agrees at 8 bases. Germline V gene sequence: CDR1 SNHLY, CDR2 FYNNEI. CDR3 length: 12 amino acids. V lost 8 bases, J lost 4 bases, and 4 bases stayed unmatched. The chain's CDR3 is CASRAGVYEQYF. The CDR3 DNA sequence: TGTGCCAGCCGAGCGGGGGTTTACGAGCAGTACTTC.

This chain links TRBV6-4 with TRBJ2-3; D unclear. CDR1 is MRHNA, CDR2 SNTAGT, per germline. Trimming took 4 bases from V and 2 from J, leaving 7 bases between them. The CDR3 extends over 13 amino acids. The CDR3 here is CASSGTDTDTQYF. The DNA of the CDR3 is TGTGCCAGCAGTGGAACTGACACAGATACGCAGTATTTT.

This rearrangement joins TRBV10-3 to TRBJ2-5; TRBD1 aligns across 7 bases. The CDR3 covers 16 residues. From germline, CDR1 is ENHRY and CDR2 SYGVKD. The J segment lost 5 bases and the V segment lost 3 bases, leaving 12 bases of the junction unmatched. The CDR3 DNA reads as TGTGCCATCAGTGAAAGGGGACAGCCCCCCGGGGAGACCCAGTACTTC. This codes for CAISERGQPPGETQYF.

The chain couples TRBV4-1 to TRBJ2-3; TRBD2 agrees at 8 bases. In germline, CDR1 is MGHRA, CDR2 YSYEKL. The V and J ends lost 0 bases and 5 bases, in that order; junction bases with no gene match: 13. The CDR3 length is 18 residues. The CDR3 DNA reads TGCGCCAGCAGCCAAGATCCGATCTTTGCGGGGGGCGAAGATACGCAGTATTTT. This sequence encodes CASSQDPIFAGGEDTQYF.

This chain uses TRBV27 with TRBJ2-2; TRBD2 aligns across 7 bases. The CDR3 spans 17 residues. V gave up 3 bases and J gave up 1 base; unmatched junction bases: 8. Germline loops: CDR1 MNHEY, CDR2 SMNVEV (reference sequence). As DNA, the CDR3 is TGTGCCAGCAGTTTGGAGTTAGCGGGCGGGAACACCGGGGAGCTGTTTTTT. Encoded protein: CASSLELAGGNTGELFF.

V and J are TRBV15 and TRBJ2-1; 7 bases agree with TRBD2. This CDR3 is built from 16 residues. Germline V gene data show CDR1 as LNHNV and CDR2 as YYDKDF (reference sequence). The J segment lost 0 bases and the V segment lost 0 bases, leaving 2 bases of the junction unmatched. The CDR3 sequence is CATSRDGGGSYNEQFF. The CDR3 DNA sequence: TGTGCCACCAGCAGAGATGGCGGGGGCTCCTACAATGAGCAGTTCTTC.

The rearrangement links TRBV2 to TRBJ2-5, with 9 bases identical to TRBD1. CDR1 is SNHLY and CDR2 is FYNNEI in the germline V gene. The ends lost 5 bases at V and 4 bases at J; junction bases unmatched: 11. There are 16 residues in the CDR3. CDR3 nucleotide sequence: TGTGCCAGCAGTAATCCGGGACAGGGATGGGGAGAGACCCAGTACTTC. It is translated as CASSNPGQGWGETQYF.

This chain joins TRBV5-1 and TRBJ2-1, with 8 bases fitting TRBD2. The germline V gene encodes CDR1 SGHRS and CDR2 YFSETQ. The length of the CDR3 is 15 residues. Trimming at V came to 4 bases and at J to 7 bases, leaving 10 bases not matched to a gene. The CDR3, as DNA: TGCGCCAGCAGCCGGCAGCGGGAGTTAGATAATGAGCAGTTCTTC. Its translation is CASSRQRELDNEQFF.

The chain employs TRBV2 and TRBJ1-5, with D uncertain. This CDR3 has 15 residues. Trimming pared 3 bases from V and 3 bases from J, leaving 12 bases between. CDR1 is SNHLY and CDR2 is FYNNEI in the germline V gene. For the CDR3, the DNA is TGTGCCAGCAGTGACCTTCCTATGCCCAATCAGCCCCAGCATTTT. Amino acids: CASSDLPMPNQPQHF.

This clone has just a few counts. In DNA, the CDR3 is TGTGCCAGCAGCCAACTGCGGGGCCGGGCTTTCTTT. As protein: CASSQLRGRAFF. This chain connects TRBV7-9 to TRBJ1-1; a possible D gene is TRBD1 (5 bases). Deletions cut 5 bases from V and 11 bases from J, with 15 bases between. The germline CDR1 and CDR2 sequences are SEHNR and FQNEAQ (reference sequence). CDR3 size: 12 residues.

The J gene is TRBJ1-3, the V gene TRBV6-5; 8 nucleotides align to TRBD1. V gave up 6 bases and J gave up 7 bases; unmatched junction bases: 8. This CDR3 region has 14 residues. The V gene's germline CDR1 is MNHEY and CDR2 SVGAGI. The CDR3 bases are TGTGCCAGCAGGTTCGACAGGGGAGGCAACACCATATATTTT. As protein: CASRFDRGGNTIYF.

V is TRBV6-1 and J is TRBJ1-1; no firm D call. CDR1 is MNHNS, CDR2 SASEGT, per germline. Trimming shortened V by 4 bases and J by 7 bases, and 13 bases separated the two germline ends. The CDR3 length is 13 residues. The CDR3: CASSVVTQYEAFF. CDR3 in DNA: TGTGCCAGCAGTGTGGTGACACAGTATGAAGCTTTCTTT.

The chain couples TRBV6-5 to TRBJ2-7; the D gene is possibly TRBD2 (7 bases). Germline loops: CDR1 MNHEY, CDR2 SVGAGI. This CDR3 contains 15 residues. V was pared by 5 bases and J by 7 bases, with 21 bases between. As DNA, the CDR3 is TGTGCCAGCAGTCCTTACCGGGGGGCCCCCTTAGAGCAGTACTTC. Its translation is CASSPYRGAPLEQYF.

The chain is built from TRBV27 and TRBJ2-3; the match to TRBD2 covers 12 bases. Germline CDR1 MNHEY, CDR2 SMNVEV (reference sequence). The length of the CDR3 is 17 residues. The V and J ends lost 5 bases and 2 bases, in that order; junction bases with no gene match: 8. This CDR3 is CASSETSGGSNTDTQYF. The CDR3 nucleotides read TGTGCCAGCAGTGAGACTAGCGGGGGCTCCAACACAGATACGCAGTATTTT.

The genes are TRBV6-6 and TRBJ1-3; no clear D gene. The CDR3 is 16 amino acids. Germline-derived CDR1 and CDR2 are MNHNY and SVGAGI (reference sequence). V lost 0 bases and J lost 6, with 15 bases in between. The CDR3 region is CASSYSTTAPPNTIYF. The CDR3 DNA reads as TGTGCCAGCAGTTACTCGACAACCGCTCCCCCAAACACCATATATTTT.

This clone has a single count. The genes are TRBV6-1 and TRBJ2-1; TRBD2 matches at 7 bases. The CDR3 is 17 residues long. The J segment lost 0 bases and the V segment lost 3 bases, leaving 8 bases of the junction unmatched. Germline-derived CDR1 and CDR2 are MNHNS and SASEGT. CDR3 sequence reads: CASSESVGGGSYNEQFF. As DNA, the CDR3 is TGTGCCAGCAGTGAGAGTGTGGGGGGGGGCTCCTACAATGAGCAGTTCTTC.

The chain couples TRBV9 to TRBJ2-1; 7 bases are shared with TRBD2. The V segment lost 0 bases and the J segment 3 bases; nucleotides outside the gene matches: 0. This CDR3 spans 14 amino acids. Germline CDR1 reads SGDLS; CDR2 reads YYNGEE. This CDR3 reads CASSVGGGYNEQFF. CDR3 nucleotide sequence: TGTGCCAGCAGCGTAGGGGGGGGCTACAATGAGCAGTTCTTC. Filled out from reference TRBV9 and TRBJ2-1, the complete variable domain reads DSGVTQTPKHLITATGQRVTLRCSPRSGDLSVYWYQQSLDQGLQFLIQYYNGEERAKGNILERFSAQQFPDLHSELNLSSLELGDSALYFCASSVGGGYNEQFFGPGTRLTVL.

This chain's CDR3 is CASTPRQHRTGELFF. The DNA of the CDR3 is TGTGCCAGCACCCCTAGGCAACATCGCACCGGGGAGCTGTTTTTT. The J gene is TRBJ2-2, the V gene TRBV9; no clear D gene. This CDR3 spans 15 amino acids. Trimming removed 6 bases from V and 4 bases from J, with 16 bases in between. CDR1 and CDR2 from the germline V gene are SGDLS and YYNGEE.

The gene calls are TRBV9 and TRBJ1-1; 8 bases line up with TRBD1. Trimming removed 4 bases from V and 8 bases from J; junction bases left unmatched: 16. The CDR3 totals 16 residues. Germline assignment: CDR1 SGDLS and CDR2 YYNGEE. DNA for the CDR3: TGTGCCAGCAGCTCTCCCTCCGGGACAGGAAATGTGGAAGCTTTCTTT. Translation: CASSSPSGTGNVEAFF. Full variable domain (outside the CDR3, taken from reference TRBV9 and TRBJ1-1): DSGVTQTPKHLITATGQRVTLRCSPRSGDLSVYWYQQSLDQGLQFLIQYYNGEERAKGNILERFSAQQFPDLHSELNLSSLELGDSALYFCASSSPSGTGNVEAFFGQGTRLTVV.

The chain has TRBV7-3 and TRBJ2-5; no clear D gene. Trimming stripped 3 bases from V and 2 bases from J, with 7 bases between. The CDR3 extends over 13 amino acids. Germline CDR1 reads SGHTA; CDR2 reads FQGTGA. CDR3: CASSFQSQETQYF. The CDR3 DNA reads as TGTGCCAGCAGCTTCCAATCACAAGAGACCCAGTACTTC.

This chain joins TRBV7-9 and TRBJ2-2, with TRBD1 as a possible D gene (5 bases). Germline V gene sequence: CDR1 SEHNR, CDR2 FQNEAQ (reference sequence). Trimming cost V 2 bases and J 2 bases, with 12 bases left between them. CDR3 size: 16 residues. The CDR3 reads CASSLRQGTNTGELFF. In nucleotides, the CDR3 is TGTGCCAGCAGCTTAAGGCAGGGTACCAACACCGGGGAGCTGTTTTTT.

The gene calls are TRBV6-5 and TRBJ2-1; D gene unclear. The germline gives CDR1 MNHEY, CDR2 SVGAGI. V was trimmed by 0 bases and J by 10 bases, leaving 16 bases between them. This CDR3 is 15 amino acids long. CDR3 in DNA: TGTGCCAGCAGTTACTCCTCCGGGTACGGAATAGAGCAGTTCTTC. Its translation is CASSYSSGYGIEQFF.

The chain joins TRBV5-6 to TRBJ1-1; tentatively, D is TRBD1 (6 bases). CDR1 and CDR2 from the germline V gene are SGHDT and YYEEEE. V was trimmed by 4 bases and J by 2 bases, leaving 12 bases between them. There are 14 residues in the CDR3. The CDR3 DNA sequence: TGTGCCAGCAGCCCTACAGGGATTAACACTGAAGCTTTCTTT. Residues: CASSPTGINTEAFF.

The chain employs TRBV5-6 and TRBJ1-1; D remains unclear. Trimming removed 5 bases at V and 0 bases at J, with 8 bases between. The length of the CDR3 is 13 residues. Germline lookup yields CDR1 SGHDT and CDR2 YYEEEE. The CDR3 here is CASSSIMNTEAFF. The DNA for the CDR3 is TGTGCCAGCAGTTCTATTATGAACACTGAAGCTTTCTTT.

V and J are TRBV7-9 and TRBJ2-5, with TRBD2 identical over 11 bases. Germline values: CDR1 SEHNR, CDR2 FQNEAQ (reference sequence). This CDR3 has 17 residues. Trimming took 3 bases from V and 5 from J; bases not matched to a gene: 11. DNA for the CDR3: TGTGCCAGCAGCTTCCCCGGGACTAGCGGTGTCCTGGAGACCCAGTACTTC. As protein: CASSFPGTSGVLETQYF.